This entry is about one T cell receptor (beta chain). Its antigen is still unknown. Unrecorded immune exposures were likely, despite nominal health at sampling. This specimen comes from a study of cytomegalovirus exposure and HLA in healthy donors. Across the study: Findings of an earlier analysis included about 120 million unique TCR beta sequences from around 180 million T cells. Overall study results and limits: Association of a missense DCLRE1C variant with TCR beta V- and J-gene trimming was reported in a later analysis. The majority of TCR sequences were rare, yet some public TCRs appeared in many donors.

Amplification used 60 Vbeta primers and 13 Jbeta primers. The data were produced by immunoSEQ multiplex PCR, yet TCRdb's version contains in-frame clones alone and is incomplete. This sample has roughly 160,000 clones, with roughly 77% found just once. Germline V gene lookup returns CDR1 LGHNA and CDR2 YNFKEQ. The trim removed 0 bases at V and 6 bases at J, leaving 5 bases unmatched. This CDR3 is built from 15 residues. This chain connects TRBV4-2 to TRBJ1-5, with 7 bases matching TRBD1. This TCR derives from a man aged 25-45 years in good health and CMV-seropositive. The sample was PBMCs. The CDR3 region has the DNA TGTGCCAGCAGCCAAGACACAGGGGTAGGTCAGCCCCAGCATTTT. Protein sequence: CASSQDTGVGQPQHF.